This T cell receptor beta chain was documented in a study of blood T cell repertoires in COVID-19. In the study overall: Material from acute and convalescent COVID-19 was sourced from the United States, Italy and Spain. Sample material is recorded as cDNA or gDNA derived from T cells, B-cell-depleted T cells, or PBMCs.

Seattle researchers signed up patients amid active infection and tracked them longitudinally. Germline CDR1 and CDR2: SGDLS and YYNGEE. With 1 base clipped from V and 9 bases from J, the junction kept 9 bases outside the gene matches. The CDR3 length is 15 residues. This clone is a singleton in its sample. Assay: immunoSEQ multiplex PCR; the TCRdb copy retains only in-frame clones and omits some. The table has fewer than 600,000 clones, about 88% seen once. The clonotype originates from a man between 18 and 29 years old with COVID-19, enrolled during active disease. Source material: peripheral blood. This chain uses TRBV9 with TRBJ2-1, with 8 bases that match TRBD2. CDR3 residues: CASSVLSGAFGEQFF. The CDR3 DNA reads TGTGCCAGCAGCGTACTTAGCGGGGCCTTCGGTGAGCAGTTCTTC.